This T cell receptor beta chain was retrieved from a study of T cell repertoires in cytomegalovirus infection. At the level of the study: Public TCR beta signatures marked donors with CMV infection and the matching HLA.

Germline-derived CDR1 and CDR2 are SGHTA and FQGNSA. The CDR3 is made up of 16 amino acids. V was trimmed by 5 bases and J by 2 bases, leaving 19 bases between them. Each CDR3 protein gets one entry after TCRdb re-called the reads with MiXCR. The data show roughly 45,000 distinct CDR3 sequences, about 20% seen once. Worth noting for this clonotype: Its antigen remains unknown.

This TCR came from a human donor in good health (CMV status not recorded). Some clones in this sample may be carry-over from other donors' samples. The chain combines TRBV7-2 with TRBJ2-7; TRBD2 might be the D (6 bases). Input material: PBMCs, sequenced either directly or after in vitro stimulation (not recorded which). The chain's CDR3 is CASSPQGTSVAYEQYF. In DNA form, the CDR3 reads TGTGCCAGCAGCCCCCAAGGGACTTCTGTAGCCTACGAGCAGTACTTC.